The T cell receptor beta chain described here comes from a study of T-cell reconstitution after alpha-beta-depleted transplantation in children. Per germline, CDR1 DFQATT and CDR2 SNEGSKA (reference sequence). The CDR3 has 15 residues. The ends were cut back, 0 bases at V and 3 bases at J, with 12 bases in the middle. This clonotype was observed a few times. The library targeted TCRbeta and was prepared with unique molecular identifiers. TCRdb re-called the PCR reads with MiXCR, one entry per CDR3 protein. The profile shows 250,000 to 300,000 distinct CDR3 sequences, 9.5% to 10% of them singletons. The material was PBMCs from the stem cell graft donor, obtained from the stem cell graft. The genes are TRBV20-1 and TRBJ2-1; tentatively, D is TRBD1 or TRBD2 (5 bases each). The clonotype comes from a human donor who donated a stem cell graft to a child with SCID. The CDR3 DNA follows: TGCAGTGCTAGAGATGGGGGAATATACTACAATGAGCAGTTCTTC. This translates into CSARDGGIYYNEQFF.